A single sample gave rise to the 12 T cell receptor beta chains below, sequenced in a study of shared clonotypes between healthy human individuals. TCRdb's copy holds only in-frame clones and misses some; the assay was immunoSEQ multiplex PCR. Among about 1 million clones listed, approximately 72% were seen once. The sample was memory CD4+ T cells sorted from blood. Indicated subset: CD45RA-negative fraction. The receptors were gathered from a man between 18 and 29 years old in good health.

The chain links TRBV6-5 to TRBJ1-6; no clear D. Trimming took off 2 bases at V and 10 bases at J, with 6 bases between the two ends. The CDR3 has 12 amino acids. The germline CDR1 and CDR2 sequences are MNHEY and SVGAGI. The CDR3 nucleotides are TGTGCCAGCAGTTACGGAGGCTCACCCCTCCACTTT. As protein: CASSYGGSPLHF.

The CDR3 sequence: CATSRDGLGANYGYTF. Written as DNA, the CDR3 is TGTGCCACCAGCAGAGACGGGTTAGGGGCTAACTATGGCTACACCTTC. The J gene is TRBJ1-2, the V gene TRBV15; D is possibly TRBD1 (5 bases). V was trimmed by 0 bases and J by 0 bases, leaving 11 bases between them. Germline V gene sequence: CDR1 LNHNV, CDR2 YYDKDF (reference sequence). The CDR3 is 16 residues long.

The V call is TRBV6-1, the J call TRBJ2-1; D gene ambiguous. Trimming took off 4 bases at V and 2 bases at J, with 9 bases between the two ends. Germline V lookup: CDR1 MNHNS, CDR2 SASEGT. The CDR3 sequence is 14 residues long. The CDR3 coding sequence is TGTGCCAGCAGTGTGCTGGGTGCCTACAATGAGCAGTTCTTC. Residues: CASSVLGAYNEQFF.

This sequence joins TRBV7-9 and TRBJ2-7, with 9 bases aligning to TRBD1. The CDR3 extends over 14 amino acids. Germline trimming cut 3 bases from V and 6 bases from J; bases unmatched to any gene: 6. Per germline, CDR1 SEHNR and CDR2 FQNEAQ (reference sequence). DNA of the CDR3: TGTGCCAGCAGCTTCGGGACAGGGTTATCCGAGCAGTACTTC. It encodes CASSFGTGLSEQYF.

In this sample, this clone turned up a few times. V is TRBV30 and J is TRBJ2-5; D could derive from TRBD1 or TRBD2 (5 bases each). The J call may be incorrect, as the DNA end agrees better with TRBJ2-7. The CDR3 covers 12 residues. The germline V gene has CDR1 GTSNPN and CDR2 SVGIG (reference sequence). Written as DNA, the CDR3 is TGTGCCTGGACCCGGGACCACTACGAGCAGTACTTC. Translated: CAWTRDHYEQYF.

The chain joins TRBV29-1 to TRBJ2-5; D may be TRBD2 (6 bases). CDR1 is SQVTM, CDR2 ANQGSEA, per germline. The CDR3 is made up of 13 amino acids. Trimming removed 4 bases from V and 4 bases from J, with 13 bases in between. CDR3 in DNA: TGCAGCGTTGGGACTAACACGGGAGAGACCCAGTACTTC. This encodes CSVGTNTGETQYF.

The chain carries TRBV18 and TRBJ1-3; 9 nucleotides align to TRBD1. CDR1 is KGHSH, CDR2 LQKENI, per germline. The ends lost 4 bases at V and 1 base at J; junction bases unmatched: 2. CDR3 length: 15 amino acids. In DNA form, the CDR3 reads TGTGCCAGCTCACTGGGACAGGGTTCTGGAAACACCATATATTTT. Translating it yields CASSLGQGSGNTIYF.

About this clone itself: The sample carries other DNA sequences with the same CDR3. The chain links TRBV9 to TRBJ1-6; D may be TRBD1 (5 bases). The ends were cut back, 2 bases at V and 5 bases at J, with 11 bases in the middle. CDR3 size: 15 residues. Germline V CDR1 and CDR2: SGDLS, YYNGEE. CDR3 residues: CASSVGGRDNSPLHF. In nucleotides, the CDR3 is TGTGCCAGCAGCGTGGGGGGACGGGATAATTCACCCCTCCACTTT. Using reference TRBV9 and TRBJ1-6 for the parts outside the CDR3, the full variable domain is DSGVTQTPKHLITATGQRVTLRCSPRSGDLSVYWYQQSLDQGLQFLIQYYNGEERAKGNILERFSAQQFPDLHSELNLSSLELGDSALYFCASSVGGRDNSPLHFGNGTRLTVT.

Comments on this clone: At one boundary the junction diverges from the germline segment, which might be a read error. The rearrangement joins TRBV25-1 to TRBJ2-3; a possible D gene is TRBD2 (5 bases). The CDR3 is made up of 12 amino acids. Per the germline V gene, CDR1 is MGHDK and CDR2 is SYGVNS. CDR3 sequence (DNA): TGTGCCAGCCCACTAGTCACAAATACGCAGTATTTT. Protein product: CASPLVTNTQYF. The variable domain in full, completed from reference TRBV25-1 and TRBJ2-3, reads EADIYQTPRYLVIGTGKKITLECSQTMGHDKMYWYQQDPGMELHLIHYSYGVNSTEKGDLSSESTVSRIRTEHFPLTLESARPSHTSQYLCASPLVTNTQYFGPGTRLTVL.

The rearrangement links TRBV5-1 to TRBJ2-6; D possibly corresponds to TRBD2 (5 bases). The V end was cut by 4 bases, the J end by 0 bases, with 5 bases between. The CDR3 sequence is 14 residues long. The germline V gene encodes CDR1 SGHRS and CDR2 YFSETQ. For the CDR3, the DNA is TGCGCCAGCAGCGGGAGCTCTGGGGCCAACGTCCTGACTTTC. It yields the protein CASSGSSGANVLTF.

J is TRBJ2-7 and V is TRBV9, with TRBD2 identical over 7 bases. Losses at the gene ends were 0 bases for V and 2 bases for J; bases not matched to a gene: 2. Germline V gene sequence: CDR1 SGDLS, CDR2 YYNGEE. This CDR3 has 14 residues. The CDR3, as DNA: TGTGCCAGCAGCGTAGCTCGGGGGGCCTACGAGCAGTACTTC. It is translated as CASSVARGAYEQYF.

This clone was seen only a few times. The chain links TRBV6-6 to TRBJ1-1; possible D gene TRBD1, 6 bases. Trimming took off 6 bases at V and 12 bases at J, with 11 bases between the two ends. The CDR3 sequence is 10 residues long. From germline, CDR1 is MNHNY and CDR2 SVGAGI (reference sequence). In DNA form, the CDR3 reads TGTGCCAGCAGGCGGGACAAAACTTTCTTT. As protein: CASRRDKTFF.